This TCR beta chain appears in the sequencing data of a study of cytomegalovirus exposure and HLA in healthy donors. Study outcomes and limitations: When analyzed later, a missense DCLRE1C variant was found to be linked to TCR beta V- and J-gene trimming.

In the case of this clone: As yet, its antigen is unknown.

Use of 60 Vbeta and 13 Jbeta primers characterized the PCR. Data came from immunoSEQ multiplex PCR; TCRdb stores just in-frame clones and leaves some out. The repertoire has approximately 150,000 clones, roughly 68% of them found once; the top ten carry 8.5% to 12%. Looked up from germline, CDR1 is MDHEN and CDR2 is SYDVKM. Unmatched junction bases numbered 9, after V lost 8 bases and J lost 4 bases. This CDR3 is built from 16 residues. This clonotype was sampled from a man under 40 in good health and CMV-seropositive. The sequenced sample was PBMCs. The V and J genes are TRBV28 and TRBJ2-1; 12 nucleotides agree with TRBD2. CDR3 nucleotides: TGTGCCAGCCCACGACTAGCGGGAGATAATTACAATGAGCAGTTCTTC. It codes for CASPRLAGDNYNEQFF.